This TCR beta chain was captured by sequencing in a study of CD4 and CD8 cells across lung adenocarcinoma regions. Donors had localized lung adenocarcinoma, a non-small cell lung cancer. The CDR3 consists of 14 residues. CDR1 and CDR2 (germline): MNHNS, SASEGT. TCRdb used MiXCR to reprocess the PCR reads, holding one entry per CDR3 protein. The sample records approximately 24,000 distinct CDR3 sequences, 40% to 50% being singletons. With respect to this clonotype: One end of the junction does not line up with germline, which may come from a read error.

This rearrangement joins TRBV6-1 to TRBJ2-1; D tentatively reads TRBD1 or TRBD2 (7 bases each). The J call could be wrong; TRBJ2-4 is a better fit for the DNA end. This TCR derives from a male donor with lung adenocarcinoma. The CD4 and CD8 labels of this study may be unreliable. Sequenced input: CD8+ T cells from the center of a lung tumor. The CDR3, as DNA: TGTGCGAGCAGGGGGGGTCGAGCCAAAGAGACTCAGTACTTC. Translating gives CASRGGRAKETQYF.